Below, 30 T cell receptor beta chains from the same sample are listed, as sequenced in a study of T cell repertoires in cytomegalovirus infection. Their specific antigens are unknown. TCRdb re-called the reads with MiXCR, one entry per CDR3 protein. Here the sample spans more than 90,000 distinct CDR3 sequences, 9.5% to 13% being singletons. Sequencing was performed on PBMCs, sequenced either directly or after in vitro stimulation (not recorded which). The receptor set was obtained from a human donor in good health (CMV status not recorded). Some clones in this sample may be carry-over from other donors' samples.

This clonotype has a handful of counts. The V call is TRBV30, the J call TRBJ2-1, with D possibly being TRBD2 (5 bases). The CDR3 spans 15 residues. The V end lost 0 bases, the J end lost 2 bases, and 11 bases lay between the germline ends. The germline CDR1 and CDR2 sequences are GTSNPN and SVGIG (reference sequence). The chain's CDR3 is CAWSVGLAAYNEQFF. The CDR3 bases are TGTGCCTGGAGTGTAGGGCTAGCCGCCTACAATGAGCAGTTCTTC.

The sample holds a few counts of this clonotype. This chain joins TRBV19 and TRBJ1-2; tentative D call: TRBD1 (5 bases). V gave up 7 bases and J gave up 4 bases, with 13 bases separating them. Germline CDR1 is LNHDA and CDR2 is SQIVND (reference sequence). CDR3 size: 13 residues. DNA of the CDR3: TGTGCCAGTATCCCGAGGGGAACCTATGGCTACACCTTC. Amino acid sequence: CASIPRGTYGYTF.

This clonotype was seen only a few times. The genes are TRBV27 and TRBJ2-3; the match to TRBD2 covers 8 bases. CDR1 is MNHEY, CDR2 SMNVEV, per germline (reference sequence). The length of the CDR3 is 18 residues. The V and J ends lost 2 bases and 2 bases, in that order; junction bases with no gene match: 12. CDR3 amino acids: CASSLRAGGNPNTDTQYF. The CDR3 DNA reads as TGTGCCAGCAGTTTACGCGCGGGAGGAAACCCGAACACAGATACGCAGTATTTT.

This clonotype appeared many times. The chain has TRBV28 and TRBJ2-7; D may be TRBD2 (5 bases). V was pared by 3 bases and J by 12 bases, with 15 bases between. This CDR3 comprises 12 residues. Germline V gives CDR1 MDHEN, CDR2 SYDVKM. The DNA for the CDR3 is TGTGCCAGCAGTTTCTCAGGAGGAGGTCCGTACTTC. Encoded protein: CASSFSGGGPYF.

The chain joins TRBV7-2 to TRBJ1-4, with D uncertain. The germline V gene encodes CDR1 SGHTA and CDR2 FQGNSA. The CDR3 totals 17 residues. V shed 0 bases and J shed 4 bases, with 15 bases lying between them. In DNA, the CDR3 is TGTGCCAGCAGCTTAGCAATTGTACGGGGAGTTAATGAAAAACTGTTTTTT. Its translation is CASSLAIVRGVNEKLFF.

This clonotype occurred many times. The chain couples TRBV7-2 to TRBJ2-1, with D perhaps TRBD1 or TRBD2 (5 bases each). The germline V gene encodes CDR1 SGHTA and CDR2 FQGNSA. The V end was cut by 5 bases, the J end by 5 bases, with 19 bases between. The CDR3 has 16 residues. The CDR3 loop is CASSQRGPASHNEQFF. Written as DNA, the CDR3 is TGTGCCAGCAGCCAGAGGGGCCCGGCATCTCACAATGAGCAGTTCTTC.

This clonotype appeared many times. This chain links TRBV7-9 with TRBJ2-1; D gene unclear. V gave up 6 bases and J gave up 0 bases, with 9 bases separating them. The CDR3 is 14 amino acids. Germline CDR1 is SEHNR and CDR2 is FQNEAQ (reference sequence). The CDR3 nucleotides are TGTGCCAGCAGTGTCCCTCCCTCCTACAATGAGCAGTTCTTC. This gives the protein CASSVPPSYNEQFF. The variable domain in full, with the rest retrieved from reference TRBV7-9 and TRBJ2-1, is DTGVSQNPRHKITKRGQNVTFRCDPISEHNRLYWYRQTLGQGPEFLTYFQNEAQLEKSRLLSDRFSAERPKGSFSTLEIQRTEQGDSAMYLCASSVPPSYNEQFFGPGTRLTVL.

At least ten counts were recorded for this clonotype. This chain connects TRBV7-2 to TRBJ1-3; possibly TRBD1 for D (5 bases). This CDR3 is 16 amino acids long. Per the germline V gene, CDR1 is SGHTA and CDR2 is FQGNSA. V lost 7 bases and J 3 bases, leaving 19 bases between the germline ends. The CDR3 is CASTNPWGEDGNTIYF. The DNA for the CDR3 is TGTGCCAGCACCAACCCTTGGGGCGAGGATGGAAACACCATATATTTT.

This clonotype was counted only a few times. The chain carries TRBV4-2 and TRBJ2-2; 7 bases align to TRBD2. CDR3 length: 17 residues. In germline, CDR1 is LGHNA, CDR2 YNFKEQ. V lost 0 bases and J lost 5; bases outside the gene matches: 9. The CDR3 region has the DNA TGTGCCAGCAGCCAAGATCTTACGGGAGGCCGGACCGGGGAGCTGTTTTTT. Translated: CASSQDLTGGRTGELFF.

This clonotype occurred many times. V gene TRBV12-3 or TRBV12-4 combines with J gene TRBJ1-1; no reliable D call. CDR3 length: 12 residues. Trimming stripped 3 bases from V and 4 bases from J, with 6 bases between. The CDR3 bases are TGTGCCAGCAGTTTTCGGGCCACTGAAGCTTTCTTT. Translating it yields CASSFRATEAFF.

This clonotype was recorded many times. This chain links TRBV7-2 with TRBJ1-1; the D gene is possibly TRBD1 (6 bases). Per germline, CDR1 SGHTA and CDR2 FQGNSA. This CDR3 is built from 13 residues. Trimming removed 5 bases from V and 10 bases from J, with 17 bases in between. The CDR3 reads CASSVLQGAGAFF. The CDR3 DNA reads as TGTGCCAGCAGCGTATTACAGGGAGCAGGAGCTTTCTTT.

The chain uses TRBV27 and TRBJ1-4, with 9 bases lining up with TRBD1. Germline CDR1 and CDR2: MNHEY and SMNVEV (reference sequence). The CDR3 has 15 residues. V shed 6 bases and J 8 bases; nucleotides not matched to a gene: 10. The chain's CDR3 is CASSRGRTGDEKLFF. In DNA form, the CDR3 reads TGTGCCAGCAGCCGAGGGAGGACAGGGGACGAAAAACTGTTTTTT.

This clonotype occurred a few times. This sequence joins TRBV19 and TRBJ1-2; D possibly corresponds to TRBD1 (5 bases). The germline V and J ends were trimmed by 9 bases and 1 base, with 12 bases remaining between them. The CDR3 spans 13 residues. Germline V gene data show CDR1 as LNHDA and CDR2 as SQIVND (reference sequence). Written as DNA, the CDR3 is TGTGCCAGCAGGTCGGGACGTAACTATGGCTACACCTTC. Protein: CASRSGRNYGYTF.

This clonotype was detected many times. The chain couples TRBV7-2 to TRBJ2-7; D not certain. This CDR3 spans 11 amino acids. With 1 base removed from V and 7 bases from J, the gap between germline ends came to 5 bases. CDR1 and CDR2 (germline): SGHTA, FQGNSA. In nucleotides, the CDR3 is TGTGCCAGCAGCTTAGGACCTGAGCAGTACTTC. Translated, it gives CASSLGPEQYF.

Many counts were recorded for this clonotype. The chain recombines TRBV27 with TRBJ2-3; 9 bases fit TRBD2. J lost 1 base, V lost 3 bases, and 8 bases had no gene match. The CDR3 totals 17 residues. CDR1 is MNHEY and CDR2 is SMNVEV in the germline V gene (reference sequence). The CDR3 bases are TGTGCCAGCAGTTTCGTGGGCGGGAGGGCTGGCACAGATACGCAGTATTTT. It codes for CASSFVGGRAGTDTQYF.

To note about this clonotype: Just one base apart from a much larger clone, this may be a read error. The chain is built from TRBV7-2 and TRBJ2-5; 7 bases map to TRBD1. Germline loops: CDR1 SGHTA, CDR2 FQGNSA. The length of the CDR3 is 13 residues. Losses at the gene ends were 5 bases for V and 7 bases for J; bases not matched to a gene: 7. CDR3 DNA sequence: TGTGCCAGCAGCAACGACAGGGTCGGGACCCAGTACTTC. This gives the protein CASSNDRVGTQYF.

This clonotype has at least ten counts. V gene TRBV11-2 combines with J gene TRBJ2-1, with a tentative D call TRBD1 (6 bases). CDR3 size: 14 residues. V lost 5 bases to trimming and J lost 6 bases, with 14 bases between them. Germline V gene data show CDR1 as SGHAT and CDR2 as FQNNGV. The CDR3 nucleotides are TGTGCCAGCAGCGACCGGACAGTCATCAATGAGCAGTTCTTC. Translating gives CASSDRTVINEQFF. Full variable domain (missing parts from reference TRBV11-2 and TRBJ2-1): EAGVAQSPRYKIIEKRQSVAFWCNPISGHATLYWYQQILGQGPKLLIQFQNNGVVDDSQLPKDRFSAERLKGVDSTLKIQPAKLEDSAVYLCASSDRTVINEQFFGPGTRLTVL.

This clonotype has only a few counts. This rearrangement joins TRBV28 to TRBJ2-3; 8 bases match TRBD1. V shed 5 bases and J 4 bases; nucleotides not matched to a gene: 2. Germline V gene sequence: CDR1 MDHEN, CDR2 SYDVKM. This CDR3 has 13 residues. The CDR3, as DNA: TGTGCCAGCAGTCGGACAGGGTCAGATACGCAGTATTTT. Its translation: CASSRTGSDTQYF.

The gene calls are TRBV10-2 and TRBJ2-5, with 8 bases aligning to TRBD2. Germline V gives CDR1 WSHSY, CDR2 SAAADI. V was clipped by 9 bases and J by 5 bases; unmatched bases: 5. The CDR3 sequence is 12 residues long. This CDR3 is CASGAGAETQYF. The CDR3 DNA reads TGCGCCAGTGGAGCGGGAGCGGAGACCCAGTACTTC.

This clonotype was seen ten or more times. The chain carries TRBV28 and TRBJ2-7, with TRBD2 as a possible D gene (6 bases). The V and J ends lost 5 bases and 7 bases respectively, with 21 bases between them. CDR1 and CDR2 (germline): MDHEN, SYDVKM. This CDR3 has 15 amino acids. The chain's CDR3 is CASSAEAGLGEEQYF. Written as DNA, the CDR3 is TGTGCCAGCAGTGCAGAAGCGGGTTTAGGGGAAGAGCAGTACTTC.

This clonotype has more than one count but fewer than ten. The V call is TRBV11-3, the J call TRBJ1-1; D is possibly TRBD1 (5 bases). V shed 1 base and J shed 8 bases, with 14 bases lying between them. Germline CDR1 SGHNT, CDR2 YENEEA. The CDR3 is 14 residues long. CDR3 bases: TGTGCCAGCAGCTTAGGACACACAGGAACAGAAGCTTTCTTT. The encoded protein is CASSLGHTGTEAFF.

This clonotype came up many times. The chain has TRBV4-1 and TRBJ2-7; D not resolved. This CDR3 has 14 residues. V lost 0 bases and J lost 5, with 11 bases in between. Germline V gene data show CDR1 as MGHRA and CDR2 as YSYEKL. The CDR3 reads CASSQEYTVHEQYV. The CDR3 DNA follows: TGCGCCAGCAGCCAAGAATACACTGTCCACGAGCAGTACGTC.

This clonotype appeared a few times. This rearrangement joins TRBV11-1 to TRBJ2-5; no definite D call. The V and J ends lost 5 bases and 5 bases respectively, with 12 bases between them. Germline V gives CDR1 SGHAT, CDR2 FQDESV (reference sequence). This CDR3 has 13 residues. Written as DNA, the CDR3 is TGTGCCAGCAGCAAACCCTCGAAGGAGACCCAGTACTTC. It translates to CASSKPSKETQYF.

This clonotype showed up just a few times. This chain connects TRBV5-4 to TRBJ1-2; tentatively, D is TRBD1 (5 bases). The CDR3 is 13 residues long. The germline V and J ends were trimmed by 2 bases and 5 bases, with 10 bases remaining between them. Germline CDR1 reads SGHNT; CDR2 reads YYREEE (reference sequence). CDR3 coding DNA: TGTGCCAGCAGCTTCCGGGACGGATATGGCTACACCTTC. Protein product: CASSFRDGYGYTF. The whole variable domain, filled in from reference TRBV5-4 and TRBJ1-2, reads ETGVTQSPTHLIKTRGQQVTLRCSSQSGHNTVSWYQQALGQGPQFIFQYYREEENGRGNFPPRFSGLQFPNYSSELNVNALELDDSALYLCASSFRDGYGYTFGSGTRLTVV.

About this clonotype: A much larger clonotype is one base distant, so this may be a read error. The rearrangement links TRBV28 to TRBJ1-1; no firm D call. Trimming took 6 bases from V and 4 from J, leaving 9 bases between them. The CDR3 is made up of 12 amino acids. Per germline, CDR1 MDHEN and CDR2 SYDVKM. The CDR3 nucleotides are TGTGCCAGCAGCCTAGACGCCACTGAAGCTTTCTTT. It is translated as CASSLDATEAFF.

Concerning this clonotype: This could be a read error, since a much larger clone is one nucleotide away. The chain is built from TRBV6-2 or TRBV6-3 and TRBJ1-5; D gene uncertain. This CDR3 comprises 17 residues. Per the germline V gene, CDR1 is MNHEY and CDR2 is SVGEGT. CDR3 sequence reads: CASSQTRHVYSSQPQHF. The CDR3 coding sequence is TGTGCCAGCAGCCAAACCCGACACGTGTATAGCAGTCAGCCCCAGCATTTT.

J is TRBJ2-5 and V is TRBV7-9, with TRBD1 identical over 11 bases. V was pared by 4 bases and J by 5 bases, with 6 bases of the junction left unmatched. Germline V gives CDR1 SEHNR, CDR2 FQNEAQ (reference sequence). The length of the CDR3 is 15 residues. The CDR3 region has the DNA TGTGCCAGCAGCTCAGGACAGGGGGCAAGTGAGACCCAGTACTTC. This codes for CASSSGQGASETQYF.

This sequence joins TRBV24-1 and TRBJ2-1, with D unclear. The V gene lost 2 bases and the J gene lost 2 bases, with 3 bases spanning the gap. Germline V gene lookup returns CDR1 KGHDR and CDR2 SFDVKD. CDR3 length: 13 amino acids. CDR3 in amino acids: CATSDYTYNEQFF. The CDR3 coding sequence is TGTGCCACCAGTGATTACACCTACAATGAGCAGTTCTTC.

The genes are TRBV5-6 and TRBJ1-5, with 7 nucleotides matching TRBD1. The CDR3 spans 16 residues. From germline, CDR1 is SGHDT and CDR2 YYEEEE. V lost 3 bases to trimming and J lost 3 bases; unmatched junction nucleotides: 9. The chain's CDR3 is CASSYRQGGDNQPQHF. CDR3 bases: TGTGCCAGCAGCTACCGACAGGGCGGGGACAATCAGCCCCAGCATTTT.

This clonotype was counted many times. This chain joins TRBV7-2 and TRBJ1-5; TRBD1 agrees at 9 bases. The CDR3 runs to 14 residues. Trimming cost V 5 bases and J 6 bases; bases outside gene matches: 5. Germline values: CDR1 SGHTA, CDR2 FQGNSA. The CDR3 DNA reads TGTGCCAGCAGCGAAGACAGGGGGAGTCAGCCCCAGCATTTT. Amino acid sequence: CASSEDRGSQPQHF.